This T cell receptor (beta chain) was captured in a study of shared clonotypes between healthy human individuals. The CDR3 is made up of 16 amino acids. Germline CDR1 is MDHEN and CDR2 is SYDVKM. The germline V and J ends were trimmed by 3 bases and 0 bases, with 13 bases remaining between them. There were no recent acute infections or vaccinations among the donors, who were healthy HIV-negative adults. Data came from immunoSEQ multiplex PCR; TCRdb stores just in-frame clones and leaves some out. This table has more than 2 million clones, roughly 95% appearing once. The sample taken for sequencing was naive CD4+ T cells sorted from blood. The subset here: CD45RA+ positively selected. This receptor was obtained from a man aged 18 to 30 in good health. V usage is TRBV28 and J usage is TRBJ2-3, with D perhaps TRBD1 (5 bases). CDR3 loop: CASSFDSTPSTDTQYF. In DNA, the CDR3 is TGTGCCAGCAGTTTCGACAGTACCCCTAGCACAGATACGCAGTATTTT.